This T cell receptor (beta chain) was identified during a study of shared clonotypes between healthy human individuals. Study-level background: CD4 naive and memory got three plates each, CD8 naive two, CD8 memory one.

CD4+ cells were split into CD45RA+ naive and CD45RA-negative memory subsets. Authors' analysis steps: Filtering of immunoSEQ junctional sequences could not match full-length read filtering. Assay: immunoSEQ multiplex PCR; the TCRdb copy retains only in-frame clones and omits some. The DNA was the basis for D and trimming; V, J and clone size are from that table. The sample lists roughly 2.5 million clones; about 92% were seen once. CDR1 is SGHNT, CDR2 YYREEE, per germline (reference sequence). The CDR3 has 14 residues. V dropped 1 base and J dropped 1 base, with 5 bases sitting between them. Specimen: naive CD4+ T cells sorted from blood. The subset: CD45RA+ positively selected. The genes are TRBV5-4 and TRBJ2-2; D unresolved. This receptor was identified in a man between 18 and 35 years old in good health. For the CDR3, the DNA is TGTGCCAGCAGCTTGTGGCGGAACACCGGGGAGCTGTTTTTT. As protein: CASSLWRNTGELFF.